This T cell receptor (beta chain) is drawn from a study of T cell responses to AZD1222 COVID-19 vaccine (dated by TCRdb to the early 2020s). Concerning the study at large: TCR sequencing covered more than 230 trial participants: around 210 given two doses of AZD1222 and about 26 given two doses of MenACWY control vaccine. Enrollment into the trials was organized by age into subgroups of 18-55, 56-69 and 70-plus years, and those subgroups contained roughly 140, 27 and 60 TCR-sequenced participants, respectively.

Turning to this clone: The antigen this receptor binds is unknown. Base qualities are missing; no much larger clone stands one base away.

Results the study describes overall, beyond this receptor: Conclusions about previously exposed vaccinees were limited because only six or seven AZD1222 recipients were SARS-CoV-2 seropositive at baseline. No day 14 peak-response samples were available, so repertoires were characterized only after the peak T cell response. Nearly half of unique spike-specific TCRs reportedly recognized epitopes outside regions mutated in the B.1.351 and B.1.1.7 variants. A significant rise in spike-specific TCR breadth and depth was observed after two AZD1222 doses relative to day 0 and relative to MenACWY recipients. The 56-69-year group was small, and its depth increase did not reach significance, likely because of low power. Participants were mostly white British, with more females than males. The authors suggested clonal diversity may have been underestimated. CD4 TCRs associated with the vaccine covered the entire spike protein, and the dominant responses were in regions 160-218 and 743-854.

The junction shows trimming of 8 bases on V and 0 bases on J, plus 22 bases between the germline ends. The CDR1 and CDR2 encoded by the germline V gene (reference sequence) are LNHDA and SQIVND. The CDR3 numbers 17 residues from cysteine through phenylalanine. Of the read, only the CDR3 DNA is kept; its 51 bases are in frame from base 1. The CDR3 regions of human TCRbeta chains were analyzed by immunosequencing. Processing in the source paper ran as follows. Repertoire TCRs were checked for matches against a reference library of SARS-CoV-2-specific TCRs that had been generated using the MIRA antigen-specificity platform. Breadth was defined as the fraction of unique TCRs that were SARS-CoV-2-associated. Depth was defined as the fraction of total T cells that were SARS-CoV-2-associated. Using the MIRA data, every spike-specific TCR was mapped to the spike region that the TCR reacted to and assigned to either a CD4 or a CD8 class. Log10-transformed breadth and depth values were compared by one-way ANOVA with Sidak's multiple comparisons tests. The table was pulled from immuneACCESS by TCRdb, which kept in-frame rearrangements only. Such tables lose some clones; where checked, under half of the loss comes from unresolved V genes, and the rest has no known cause. V and J calls and clone size follow that table, whereas D and trimming were derived from the DNA. This sample holds some 190,000 clones; approximately 90% were observed only once. The top ten hold more than 1.5% of the sample.

Interpreted using the paper, the time point label stands for: about 28 days (+/-7) after the second vaccine dose. AZD1222 recipients given second doses at about 4 weeks or at about 12 weeks were pooled, since spike-specific TCR depth and breadth were not found to differ between the two schedules. Vaccinee samples were obtained from the UK trials COV001 and COV002, which included a single-blind randomized controlled phase 2/3 trial of AZD1222 (ChAdOx1 nCoV-19) in healthy adults. For TCRbeta chain sequencing, PBMC samples from trial participants were taken at day 0 and at day 28 after the second dose.

Recombination joined TRBV19 with TRBJ1-1; 6 matching bases give a weak D call of TRBD1. The sample was peripheral blood, taken 28 days after the second AZD1222 dose. The receptor was isolated from an adult who received the AZD1222 COVID-19 vaccine. This receptor carries the CDR3 CASGTDRTRALNTEAFF. The nucleotide sequence reads as follows: TGTGCCAGTGGAACAGACAGGACGAGAGCCTTGAACACTGAAGCTTTCTTT.